A single sample gave rise to the 21 T cell receptor beta chains below, sequenced in a study. TCRdb reanalysed the 5' RACE reads using MiXCR and keeps one entry per CDR3 protein. The repertoire has tens of thousands of distinct CDR3 sequences, 17% of them found once; the top ten carry under 2.5%. Sequencing was performed on naive CD4+ T cells sorted from blood. Subset of the sample: naive CD4+ T cells, CD4+CD45RA+CD25-. Source of these receptors: a female donor with breast cancer.

This clonotype was counted between two and nine times. The chain joins TRBV7-8 to TRBJ2-7; possible D gene TRBD2, 6 bases. Germline V gives CDR1 SGHVS, CDR2 FQNEAQ. There are 15 residues in the CDR3. The V end was cut by 1 base, the J end by 3 bases, with 13 bases between. CDR3 sequence reads: CASSLGRVGGYEQYF. Written as DNA, the CDR3 is TGTGCCAGCAGCTTAGGCCGCGTGGGGGGCTACGAGCAGTACTTC.

This clonotype has more than one count but fewer than ten. The chain is built from TRBV12-3 or TRBV12-4 and TRBJ2-5; D is perhaps TRBD1 (5 bases). V was clipped by 6 bases and J by 3 bases, with 14 bases between them. This CDR3 spans 14 amino acids. CDR3 sequence: CASSPWTKKETQYF. The CDR3 coding sequence is TGTGCCAGCAGCCCCTGGACAAAAAAAGAGACCCAGTACTTC.

The gene calls are TRBV5-1 and TRBJ2-7; 9 bases fit TRBD1. CDR1 and CDR2 (germline): SGHRS, YFSETQ. J lost 2 bases, V lost 5 bases, and 2 bases had no gene match. The CDR3 loop spans 13 amino acids. Here the CDR3 DNA reads TGCGCCAGCAGGACAGGGGGTACCTACGAGCAGTACTTC. As protein: CASRTGGTYEQYF.

This clonotype was recorded at least ten times. The chain joins TRBV29-1 to TRBJ2-5; D is possibly TRBD2 (5 bases). The CDR3 is made up of 13 amino acids. In germline, CDR1 is SQVTM, CDR2 ANQGSEA. The ends were cut back, 5 bases at V and 9 bases at J, with 19 bases in the middle. CDR3 coding DNA: TGCAGCGTTCCCTCTGACACTCGCGGGTCCCAGTACTTC. Its translation: CSVPSDTRGSQYF. Using reference TRBV29-1 and TRBJ2-5 for the parts outside the CDR3, the full variable domain is SAVISQKPSRDICQRGTSLTIQCQVDSQVTMMFWYRQQPGQSLTLIATANQGSEATYESGFVIDKFPISRPNLTFSTLTVSNMSPEDSSIYLCSVPSDTRGSQYFGPGTRLLVL.

Note on this clonotype: A read error may explain this, as a much larger clone is one base away. This chain's CDR3 is CASSLSLRDGYTF. Written as DNA, the CDR3 is TGCGCCAGCAGCTTGAGCCTAAGGGATGGCTACACCTTC. V usage is TRBV5-1 and J usage is TRBJ1-2, with unresolved D. The CDR3 extends over 13 amino acids. Germline CDR1 SGHRS, CDR2 YFSETQ. With 1 base removed from V and 6 bases from J, the gap between germline ends came to 10 bases.

This clonotype was seen at least ten times. Here the CDR3 reads CSVGFRKGYGYTF. CDR3 bases: TGCAGCGTTGGGTTCCGTAAGGGCTATGGCTACACCTTC. The chain combines TRBV29-1 with TRBJ1-2; D gene ambiguous. Germline V lookup: CDR1 SQVTM, CDR2 ANQGSEA. The CDR3 has 13 amino acids. Trimming pared 4 bases from V and 4 bases from J, leaving 13 bases between.

This clonotype is categorized as medium-sized. The V call is TRBV12-3 or TRBV12-4, the J call TRBJ1-5, with 8 positions matching TRBD1. CDR3 length equals 14 residues. V lost 6 bases, J lost 3 bases, and 4 bases stayed unmatched. The CDR3 is CASSGTGNNQPQHF. The CDR3 DNA reads as TGTGCCAGCAGCGGGACAGGTAACAATCAGCCCCAGCATTTT.

The chain has TRBV29-1 and TRBJ2-3; D not resolved. Per the germline V gene, CDR1 is SQVTM and CDR2 is ANQGSEA. The V and J ends lost 8 bases and 8 bases respectively, with 14 bases between them. This CDR3 comprises 11 residues. The CDR3 region has the DNA TGCAGCTCCCGAATGGAATCTACGCAGTATTTT. The encoded protein is CSSRMESTQYF.

This clonotype was seen ten or more times. V and J are TRBV5-1 and TRBJ2-5; a possible D gene is TRBD2 (5 bases). The V end was cut by 0 bases, the J end by 4 bases, with 10 bases between. Germline V gene data show CDR1 as SGHRS and CDR2 as YFSETQ. CDR3 length: 14 residues. Here the CDR3 reads CASSLGEPPETQYF. The CDR3 DNA is TGCGCCAGCAGCTTGGGGGAGCCGCCAGAGACCCAGTACTTC.

The gene calls are TRBV29-1 and TRBJ2-7, with D possibly TRBD2 on 6 matching bases. Germline V gene sequence: CDR1 SQVTM, CDR2 ANQGSEA. This CDR3 has 11 residues. The V and J ends lost 4 bases and 6 bases respectively, with 10 bases between them. The CDR3 sequence: CSVGEDREQYF. CDR3 bases: TGCAGCGTTGGGGAGGACCGCGAGCAGTACTTC.

As for this clonotype: Since the CDR3 does not end with the conserved phenylalanine or tryptophan, this likely comes from a read error. This sequence joins TRBV4-2 and TRBJ2-1, with a tentative D call TRBD2 (6 bases). Trimming shortened V by 0 bases and J by 12 bases, and 12 bases separated the two germline ends. The CDR3 has 13 amino acids. The germline CDR1 and CDR2 sequences are LGHNA and YNFKEQ. CDR3 sequence: CASSQDIRERQFS. The CDR3 DNA is TGTGCCAGCAGCCAAGATATCCGGGAGCGGCAGTTCTCC.

This clonotype was recorded many times. The genes are TRBV7-2 and TRBJ2-3; the D gene is possibly TRBD2 (6 bases). Trimming removed 4 bases from V and 0 bases from J, with 8 bases in between. The CDR3 is 14 amino acids. Germline V gene data show CDR1 as SGHTA and CDR2 as FQGNSA. CDR3 sequence reads: CASSYTSSTDTQYF. In DNA form, the CDR3 reads TGTGCCAGCAGCTATACTAGCAGCACAGATACGCAGTATTTT.

Worth noting for this clonotype: This clone may be a read error of a much larger clone one base away. The CDR3 does not close with the conserved phenylalanine or tryptophan, likely indicating a read error. V gene TRBV25-1 combines with J gene TRBJ2-7, with a tentative D call TRBD1 (6 bases). V lost 7 bases, J lost 3 bases, and 13 bases lay in between. The CDR3 totals 13 residues. The germline V gene has CDR1 MGHDK and CDR2 SYGVNS. The CDR3: CASKDQGYYEQYS. The CDR3 nucleotides read TGTGCCAGCAAAGACCAGGGGTACTACGAGCAGTACTCC.

CDR3 residues: CASSHTETGEQYF. The CDR3 DNA reads as TGTGCCAGCAGTCACACCGAAACTGGCGAGCAGTACTTC. The rearrangement joins TRBV2 to TRBJ2-7; D unresolved. Trimming stripped 5 bases from V and 6 bases from J, with 14 bases between. CDR1 and CDR2 (germline): SNHLY, FYNNEI. CDR3 length equals 13 residues.

This clonotype was recorded a few times. The chain combines TRBV20-1 with TRBJ1-2; D is ambiguous. Trimming pared 2 bases from V and 8 bases from J, leaving 18 bases between. Germline lookup yields CDR1 DFQATT and CDR2 SNEGSKA (reference sequence). The length of the CDR3 is 14 residues. The CDR3 DNA reads as TGCAGTGCTAGATCGGAGGTCAGAAAGGACGGCTACACCTTC. Its translation is CSARSEVRKDGYTF.

This clonotype was observed a single time. The rearrangement links TRBV20-1 to TRBJ1-5, with no clear D. The germline V gene encodes CDR1 DFQATT and CDR2 SNEGSKA (reference sequence). The CDR3 runs 12 residues. The V and J ends lost 6 bases and 6 bases respectively, with 12 bases between them. The CDR3: CSALLPGQPQHF. CDR3 DNA sequence: TGCAGTGCCCTTCTCCCGGGTCAGCCCCAGCATTTT.

Many counts were recorded for this clonotype. The CDR3, as DNA: TGCAGTGCTAGAGATTGGAGACAGGGGGACAGTCAGCCCCAGCATTTT. Its translation: CSARDWRQGDSQPQHF. The chain carries TRBV20-1 and TRBJ1-5; 9 bases agree with TRBD1. The CDR3 length is 16 residues. Trimming removed 0 bases from V and 6 bases from J; junction bases left unmatched: 9. Germline V gives CDR1 DFQATT, CDR2 SNEGSKA (reference sequence).

This clonotype occurred many times. This chain links TRBV24-1 with TRBJ1-2; the D is unclear. This CDR3 region has 13 residues. CDR1 is KGHDR, CDR2 SFDVKD, per germline. V lost 6 bases and J lost 2, with 9 bases in between. The CDR3 DNA is TGTGCCACCAGTAGTGTCCAGAACTATGGCTACACCTTC. Translation gives CATSSVQNYGYTF.

The table lists this clonotype with a few counts. The J gene is TRBJ2-1, the V gene TRBV20-1; unclear D gene. Germline lookup yields CDR1 DFQATT and CDR2 SNEGSKA (reference sequence). V was cut by 0 bases and J by 11 bases, with 17 bases left in between. The CDR3 runs 14 residues. The CDR3 protein is CSARDRTSGDQQFF. The CDR3 region has the DNA TGCAGTGCTAGAGATAGGACGTCTGGGGATCAGCAGTTCTTC.

The sample holds many counts of this clonotype. J is TRBJ2-5 and V is TRBV29-1; 11 nucleotides agree with TRBD1. The CDR3 extends over 14 amino acids. The germline V gene encodes CDR1 SQVTM and CDR2 ANQGSEA. The V segment lost 6 bases and the J segment 4 bases; nucleotides outside the gene matches: 7. CDR3 bases: TGCAGCGTCAAGGACAGGGGGCCATTAGAGACCCAGTACTTC. Protein: CSVKDRGPLETQYF. The full variable domain, its missing parts supplied by reference TRBV29-1 and TRBJ2-5, is SAVISQKPSRDICQRGTSLTIQCQVDSQVTMMFWYRQQPGQSLTLIATANQGSEATYESGFVIDKFPISRPNLTFSTLTVSNMSPEDSSIYLCSVKDRGPLETQYFGPGTRLLVL.

About this clonotype itself: Possible read error: a much larger clone is one base away. This chain joins TRBV29-1 and TRBJ1-2, with D unresolved. V shed 7 bases and J shed 8 bases, with 20 bases lying between them. There are 13 residues in the CDR3. CDR1 and CDR2 from the germline V gene are SQVTM and ANQGSEA. The CDR3 DNA reads as TGCAGCGCTTTCCTACAGAGGCAGTACGGCTACACCTTC. This translates into CSAFLQRQYGYTF.